One and the same sample provided the 13 T cell receptor beta chains below, sequenced in a study of T cell responses to AZD1222 COVID-19 vaccine. The method was immunoSEQ multiplex PCR; TCRdb's version includes in-frame clones alone and lacks a portion of them. The sample holds 160,000 or so clones, 90% to 95% seen once. The sequences come from peripheral blood, collected 28 days after the second AZD1222 dose. All receptors derive from an adult who received the AZD1222 COVID-19 vaccine.

The CDR3 reads CASSRAGATYNEQFF. Written as DNA, the CDR3 is TGTGCCAGCAGTCGTGCTGGGGCAACCTACAATGAGCAGTTCTTC. The gene calls are TRBV6-5 and TRBJ2-1, with a tentative D call TRBD1 (5 bases). V lost 5 bases to trimming and J lost 2 bases, with 13 bases between them. The CDR3 contains 15 residues. CDR1 and CDR2 from the germline V gene are MNHEY and SVGAGI.

This chain uses TRBV28 with TRBJ1-1; 8 bases line up with TRBD1. CDR3 length: 15 residues. In germline, CDR1 is MDHEN, CDR2 SYDVKM. The V gene end was trimmed by 2 bases and the J gene end by 8 bases; junction bases not matched to a gene: 10. The CDR3 DNA reads TGTGCCAGCAGTTTAGGGACCGGCAGGGGGCGCGAAGCTTTCTTT. It codes for CASSLGTGRGREAFF.

CDR3 sequence (DNA): TGTGCCAGCAGTGACCGGGGGAGGTTCTTC. It specifies CASSDRGRFF. The J gene is TRBJ2-1, the V gene TRBV6-1; TRBD2 is a possible D gene (6 bases). The CDR3 totals 10 residues. Germline CDR1 and CDR2: MNHNS and SASEGT. V dropped 3 bases and J dropped 15 bases, with 9 bases sitting between them.

The chain carries TRBV4-1 and TRBJ1-1; D is unresolved. V lost 1 base to trimming and J lost 5 bases, with 23 bases between them. Germline loops: CDR1 MGHRA, CDR2 YSYEKL. The CDR3 is 18 amino acids. The CDR3 sequence: CASSQAAARGRKWTEAFF. CDR3 DNA: TGCGCCAGCAGCCAAGCGGCAGCCCGGGGTAGGAAGTGGACTGAAGCTTTCTTT.

This rearrangement joins TRBV11-2 to TRBJ2-1; D unclear. Germline loops: CDR1 SGHAT, CDR2 FQNNGV. V lost 5 bases, J lost 6 bases, and 8 bases lay in between. The CDR3 runs to 12 residues. CDR3 sequence reads: CASSPLINEQFF. The CDR3 DNA follows: TGTGCCAGCAGCCCTCTCATCAATGAGCAGTTCTTC. The full variable domain, rest sourced from reference TRBV11-2 and TRBJ2-1, is EAGVAQSPRYKIIEKRQSVAFWCNPISGHATLYWYQQILGQGPKLLIQFQNNGVVDDSQLPKDRFSAERLKGVDSTLKIQPAKLEDSAVYLCASSPLINEQFFGPGTRLTVL.

The chain couples TRBV6-5 to TRBJ1-1, with D unclear. The V gene lost 5 bases and the J gene lost 1 base, with 8 bases spanning the gap. Germline CDR1 reads MNHEY; CDR2 reads SVGAGI. The CDR3 consists of 13 residues. Here the CDR3 DNA reads TGTGCCAGCAGTCCCCTCGGGAACACTGAAGCTTTCTTT. This sequence encodes CASSPLGNTEAFF.

J is TRBJ1-2 and V is TRBV6-1; D is unclear. CDR3 length equals 13 residues. Germline CDR1 and CDR2: MNHNS and SASEGT. V gave up 2 bases and J gave up 4 bases, with 8 bases separating them. CDR3 DNA: TGTGCCAGCAGTGAACAGCTAGTCTATGGCTACACCTTC. Amino acids: CASSEQLVYGYTF.

The genes are TRBV12-3 or TRBV12-4 and TRBJ1-1; D gene uncertain. CDR3 length equals 13 residues. The ends were cut back, 6 bases at V and 2 bases at J, with 10 bases in the middle. CDR3 residues: CASRAAFNTEAFF. For the CDR3, the DNA is TGTGCCAGCAGGGCAGCTTTCAACACTGAAGCTTTCTTT.

The rearrangement joins TRBV6-5 to TRBJ1-5; D ambiguous. Germline V gives CDR1 MNHEY, CDR2 SVGAGI. This CDR3 spans 12 amino acids. V shed 7 bases and J shed 3 bases, with 7 bases lying between them. CDR3 in amino acids: CASNTANQPQHF. The CDR3 DNA follows: TGTGCCAGCAATACCGCCAATCAGCCCCAGCATTTT.

This clone came up once. This sequence joins TRBV2 and TRBJ2-7; D not resolved. Germline V CDR1 and CDR2: SNHLY, FYNNEI. Trimming took off 5 bases at V and 3 bases at J, with 11 bases between the two ends. CDR3 size: 13 residues. The DNA for the CDR3 is TGTGCCAGCAGTTTAGGGCAGAACTACGAGCAGTACTTC. Residues: CASSLGQNYEQYF.

This clone was found once. This chain joins TRBV5-1 and TRBJ1-5, with a weak D call TRBD1 (5 bases). The V and J ends lost 4 bases and 3 bases respectively, with 11 bases between them. The CDR3 sequence is 14 residues long. The germline gives CDR1 SGHRS, CDR2 YFSETQ. The CDR3 here is CASSIDSANQPQHF. CDR3 coding DNA: TGCGCCAGCAGCATCGACAGCGCCAATCAGCCCCAGCATTTT.

The chain is built from TRBV11-2 and TRBJ2-3; TRBD1 might be the D (6 bases). Germline CDR1 SGHAT, CDR2 FQNNGV. V was clipped by 0 bases and J by 2 bases, with 12 bases between them. This CDR3 is 16 amino acids long. DNA for the CDR3: TGTGCCAGCAGCTTAGATCTGTGGGGGCTCACAGATACGCAGTATTTT. Amino acid sequence: CASSLDLWGLTDTQYF.

The chain joins TRBV11-2 to TRBJ2-1, with D perhaps assigned TRBD1 or TRBD2 (6 bases each). Germline V gene sequence: CDR1 SGHAT, CDR2 FQNNGV. The CDR3 totals 13 residues. With 7 bases removed from V and 6 bases from J, the gap between germline ends came to 13 bases. CDR3 protein: CASTLRGVNEQFF. The CDR3 bases are TGTGCCAGCACCCTAAGGGGGGTCAATGAGCAGTTCTTC.